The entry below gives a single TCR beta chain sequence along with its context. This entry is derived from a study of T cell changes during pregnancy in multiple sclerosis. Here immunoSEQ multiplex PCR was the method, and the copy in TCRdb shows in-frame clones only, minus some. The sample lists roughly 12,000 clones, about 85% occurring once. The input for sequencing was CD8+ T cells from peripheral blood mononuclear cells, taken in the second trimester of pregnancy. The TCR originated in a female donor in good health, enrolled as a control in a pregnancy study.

The CDR3 DNA reads TGTGCCAGCAGCGTAGATTTAGCAGGGGGAAACACCATATATTTT. Translation: CASSVDLAGGNTIYF. The chain uses TRBV9 and TRBJ1-3; the D gene is possibly TRBD1 (5 bases). The CDR3 spans 15 residues. From germline, CDR1 is SGDLS and CDR2 YYNGEE. Trimming removed 0 bases from V and 4 bases from J, with 11 bases in between.